One sample yielded the 12 T cell receptor beta chains listed below, sequenced in a study of T cell responses to AZD1222 COVID-19 vaccine. TCRdb keeps only in-frame clones here, not all; method: immunoSEQ multiplex PCR. The data show about 120,000 clones, about 85% seen once. Sequencing was performed on peripheral blood, taken on day 0 of AZD1222 vaccination. The receptors stem from an adult in good health.

This chain links TRBV5-1 with TRBJ2-7, with a possible D match to TRBD1 (6 bases). V was pared by 0 bases and J by 7 bases, with 17 bases between. This CDR3 has 15 residues. Germline-derived CDR1 and CDR2 are SGHRS and YFSETQ. CDR3 loop: CASSLEQGQLGEQYF. CDR3 bases: TGCGCCAGCAGCTTGGAGCAGGGGCAGCTCGGGGAGCAGTACTTC.

Judged by abundance, this clone is medium-sized (0.01 to 0.1%). The CDR3 region is CASSRQGEAGELFF. CDR3 DNA sequence: TGTGCCAGCAGCCGACAGGGAGAAGCCGGGGAGCTGTTTTTT. V is TRBV6-2 or TRBV6-3 and J is TRBJ2-2; 7 bases fit TRBD1. Trimming removed 6 bases from V and 6 bases from J; junction bases left unmatched: 7. Germline V CDR1 and CDR2: MNHEY, SVGEGT. The CDR3 runs 14 residues.

This chain connects TRBV30 to TRBJ1-1; maybe TRBD1 (5 bases). V dropped 3 bases and J dropped 4 bases, with 15 bases sitting between them. This CDR3 comprises 14 residues. Germline-derived CDR1 and CDR2 are GTSNPN and SVGIG (reference sequence). The CDR3 reads CAWSEGRPGTEAFF. CDR3 sequence (DNA): TGTGCCTGGAGCGAGGGACGGCCGGGCACTGAAGCTTTCTTT.

This clone has at least ten counts. The V gene is TRBV7-3, the J gene TRBJ2-7, with TRBD2 as a possible D gene (6 bases). V lost 5 bases and J lost 3, with 17 bases in between. The CDR3 is 15 residues long. Germline V CDR1 and CDR2: SGHTA, FQGTGA. The CDR3 sequence is CASSPGGLGGYEQYF. In DNA, the CDR3 is TGTGCCAGCAGCCCCGGAGGGTTGGGAGGCTACGAGCAGTACTTC.

The V call is TRBV11-2, the J call TRBJ2-7, with TRBD1 identical over 7 bases. CDR3 length equals 15 residues. The trim removed 1 base at V and 2 bases at J, leaving 5 bases unmatched. Germline loops: CDR1 SGHAT, CDR2 FQNNGV. CDR3 amino acids: CASSLGSTGPYEQYF. The DNA of the CDR3 is TGTGCCAGCAGCTTAGGTTCGACAGGGCCCTACGAGCAGTACTTC.

The genes are TRBV9 and TRBJ1-3; D may be TRBD1 (6 bases). This CDR3 spans 14 amino acids. Germline V gene lookup returns CDR1 SGDLS and CDR2 YYNGEE. The V end was cut by 0 bases, the J end by 3 bases, with 7 bases between. In nucleotides, the CDR3 is TGTGCCAGCAGCGTAGCGGACAGTGGAAACACCATATATTTT. This encodes CASSVADSGNTIYF.

The V gene is TRBV6-4, the J gene TRBJ2-7, with D perhaps TRBD2 (6 bases). In germline, CDR1 is MRHNA, CDR2 SNTAGT. Between the trimmed V and J ends, which lost 8 bases and 0 bases, there was a span of 23 bases. This CDR3 spans 17 amino acids. Here the CDR3 DNA reads TGTGCCAGCGTGTTAGGTCAGGAGGGGACCTGCTCCTACGAGCAGTACTTC. This gives the protein CASVLGQEGTCSYEQYF.

This clone was recorded once. The rearrangement uses TRBV11-3 and TRBJ2-3; 12 bases match TRBD2. Germline V gene sequence: CDR1 SGHNT, CDR2 YENEEA. The V segment lost 2 bases and the J segment 7 bases; nucleotides outside the gene matches: 7. This CDR3 comprises 16 residues. CDR3 DNA sequence: TGTGCCAGCAGCTTAAACGGACTAGCGGGACTAAATACGCAGTATTTT. As protein: CASSLNGLAGLNTQYF. The full variable domain, in which reference TRBV11-3 and TRBJ2-3 provide the parts outside the CDR3, is EAGVVQSPRYKIIEKKQPVAFWCNPISGHNTLYWYLQNLGQGPELLIRYENEEAVDDSQLPKDRFSAERLKGVDSTLKIQPAELGDSAVYLCASSLNGLAGLNTQYFGPGTRLTVL.

This clone appeared a single time. The CDR3 DNA sequence: TGTGCCAGCAGCGTCCAGGGGGGGCCCCTCCACTTT. It translates to CASSVQGGPLHF. The chain recombines TRBV9 with TRBJ1-6; TRBD1 matches at 7 bases. The CDR3 extends over 12 amino acids. Per the germline V gene, CDR1 is SGDLS and CDR2 is YYNGEE. Trimming took 2 bases from V and 13 from J; bases not matched to a gene: 3.

The chain joins TRBV28 to TRBJ1-2, with 8 positions matching TRBD1. CDR3 length: 17 residues. With V trimmed by 4 bases and J by 6 bases, 16 bases remained unmatched. Germline lookup yields CDR1 MDHEN and CDR2 SYDVKM. The CDR3 reads CASSSKPLQGALNGYTF. In DNA, the CDR3 is TGTGCCAGCAGTTCCAAGCCCCTTCAGGGGGCGTTAAATGGCTACACCTTC.

The chain is built from TRBV5-6 and TRBJ2-7, with D tentatively TRBD1 (6 bases). V was trimmed by 4 bases and J by 6 bases, leaving 17 bases between them. The germline CDR1 and CDR2 sequences are SGHDT and YYEEEE. This CDR3 has 14 amino acids. The CDR3 is CASSQGTPVGEQYF. CDR3 bases: TGTGCCAGCAGCCAAGGGACACCGGTAGGCGAGCAGTACTTC.

This rearrangement joins TRBV18 to TRBJ2-5, with D unresolved. V lost 3 bases and J 4 bases, leaving 12 bases between the germline ends. This CDR3 is 14 amino acids long. CDR1 KGHSH and CDR2 LQKENI come from the germline V gene. The CDR3, as DNA: TGTGCCAGCTCACCTGATTGGACGAGAGAGACCCAGTACTTC. This encodes CASSPDWTRETQYF.